This T cell receptor beta chain emerged from a study of Tregs in tolerant kidney transplant recipients. The repertoire was sequenced with immunoSEQ multiplex PCR; TCRdb's copy has only in-frame clones and lacks some. This repertoire shows over 85,000 clones, roughly 93% found once; its top ten account for 0.46%. V lost 2 bases, J lost 1 base, and 5 bases stayed unmatched. CDR1 and CDR2 from the germline V gene are SGDLS and YYNGEE. CDR3 length: 17 residues. Unstimulated regulatory T cells (CD4+CD25+CD127-), CD4+CD25- non-regulatory cells, CD4 and CD8 cells were FACS-sorted from thawed PBMCs. This TCR came from a human donor who received a combined kidney and bone marrow transplant. The sequencing here drew on CD4+ T cells from blood, taken before the transplant. V gene TRBV9 combines with J gene TRBJ2-2, with 10 bases matching TRBD2. Here the CDR3 reads CASSVKREGLNTGELFF. In nucleotides, the CDR3 is TGTGCCAGCAGCGTCAAGCGGGAGGGATTGAACACCGGGGAGCTGTTTTTT.